Listed below are T cell receptor beta chains from one sample, sequenced in a study of cytomegalovirus exposure and HLA in healthy donors. This table comes from immunoSEQ multiplex PCR, and its TCRdb copy is limited to in-frame clones, with some not included. The sample shows 180,000 or so clones, approximately 84% of them seen only once. The sequenced sample consisted of PBMCs. These receptors were collected from a woman aged 45-65 years in good health and CMV-seropositive. Each CDR3 is given without its conserved first and last residue. Each record gives: V gene, clone size, CDR3 protein. Only part of the rows carry a size: once, few, many, or a class if the clone is expanded.

V: TRBV2
size: .
CDR3: ARDSNFPPAKNIQY

V: TRBV21-1
size: .
CDR3: ASTGGFPNYGYT

V: TRBV14
size: .
CDR3: ASSLPMGRTQY

V: TRBV4-2
size: .
CDR3: ASSQDFAGGLIGTDTQY

V: TRBV19
size: .
CDR3: ASIRDRGSNGYT

V: TRBV19
size: few
CDR3: ASSTQGLLNTEAF

V: TRBV27
size: few
CDR3: ASTSWGREQY

V: TRBV14
size: few
CDR3: ASSQGLSYGYT

V: TRBV7-2
size: .
CDR3: ASSLASGQGGYGYT

V: TRBV28
size: .
CDR3: ASSLSGTDTQY

V: TRBV10-3
size: .
CDR3: AISLSPRGEKLF

V: TRBV5-4
size: .
CDR3: ASILPPRGRTDTQY

V: TRBV7-8
size: .
CDR3: ASSSTQGQGWGNTIY

V: TRBV10-3
size: few
CDR3: AIRPEASFGEQY

V: TRBV5-1
size: .
CDR3: ASSLGRAKNIQY

V: TRBV15
size: .
CDR3: ATSRVFRSTDTQY

V: TRBV4-1
size: .
CDR3: ASSQDASGPYEQY

V: TRBV7-2
size: .
CDR3: ASQSGKRMETQY

V: TRBV2
size: .
CDR3: ASRWDQGGGYT

V: TRBV5-6
size: .
CDR3: ASSAAPRAYNEQF

V: TRBV28
size: .
CDR3: ASSLNRDTEAF

V: TRBV7-9
size: .
CDR3: SSSLGSTGGADEQY

V: TRBV6-5
size: .
CDR3: ASRRAGGAQDTQY

V: TRBV28
size: .
CDR3: ASSPLPNRQGASTDTQY

V: TRBV7-8
size: few
CDR3: ASSSFQGAGEQY

V: TRBV30
size: .
CDR3: AWSVVSYEQY

V: TRBV19
size: .
CDR3: ASRAQGGGSPLH

V: TRBV7-8
size: once
CDR3: ASSPGTSGYEQF

V: TRBV27
size: .
CDR3: ASSLWGSGTSTDTQY

V: TRBV5-1
size: .
CDR3: ASHTGTGSYEQY

V: TRBV5-1
size: .
CDR3: ASSLTSSGTSSYEQY

V: TRBV7-2
size: .
CDR3: ASTLGGGQETQY

V: TRBV5-1
size: .
CDR3: ASSWTEAGAGTDTQY

V: TRBV19
size: .
CDR3: ASSDIGGQETQY

V: TRBV5-4
size: .
CDR3: ASSLRQGYNSPLH

V: TRBV7-2
size: .
CDR3: ASSPAGEWRSYT

V: TRBV4-2
size: .
CDR3: ASSQDARGTDTQY

V: TRBV28
size: .
CDR3: ASRLAGYLNEQF

V: TRBV7-3
size: .
CDR3: ASSGQGAGETQY

V: TRBV9
size: once
CDR3: ASSVYPGGEETQY

V: TRBV7-6
size: once
CDR3: ASSLKAGALNNEQF

V: TRBV10-3
size: .
CDR3: AISESTGDTEAF

V: TRBV7-3
size: .
CDR3: ASSPGLAAYQETQY

V: TRBV25-1
size: .
CDR3: ASSELTGWDTEAF

V: TRBV6-5
size: .
CDR3: ASRKPGQGPGSYT

V: TRBV5-1
size: .
CDR3: ASSEMTGALNTEAF

V: TRBV7-2
size: .
CDR3: ASSLIRGTEAF

V: TRBV5-1
size: .
CDR3: ASSLDQFYEQY